These 6 T cell receptor beta chains were all obtained from the same sample, sequenced in a study of post-analysis software for immune sequencing data. General observations from the study: In patients, TRBV5-6, TRBV5-1 and TRBV20-1 belonged to five or six TRBV segments found more frequently than in controls.

TCR beta cDNA libraries had unique molecular identifiers. From the PCR reads, TCRdb called clonotypes with MiXCR, one entry per CDR3 protein. The sample comprises under 650,000 distinct CDR3 sequences, around 40% of which are singletons, and about 1.8% rests with the top ten. Their recognized antigens are unknown. The sample consisted of blood. These receptors were taken from a girl between 5 and 17 years old with multiple sclerosis.

The chain recombines TRBV7-8 with TRBJ2-7; a possible D gene is TRBD1 (6 bases). V lost 6 bases, J lost 0 bases, and 12 bases lay in between. The CDR3 totals 14 residues. Germline V gives CDR1 SGHVS, CDR2 FQNEAQ. The CDR3, as DNA: TGTGCCAGCAGTATTAGGGGGAGCTCCTACGAGCAGTACTTC. The encoded protein is CASSIRGSSYEQYF. The full variable domain, with the rest looked up from reference TRBV7-8 and TRBJ2-7, is GAGVSQSPRYKVAKRGQDVALRCDPISGHVSLFWYQQALGQGPEFLTYFQNEAQLDKSGLPSDRFFAERPEGSVSTLKIQRTQQEDSAVYLCASSIRGSSYEQYFGPGTRLTVT.

The chain has TRBV7-9 and TRBJ2-7, with D maybe TRBD2 (7 bases). The CDR3 totals 15 residues. The germline gives CDR1 SEHNR, CDR2 FQNEAQ (reference sequence). V lost 7 bases, J lost 3 bases, and 19 bases lay in between. The CDR3 is CASNEGGADGYEQYF. CDR3 in DNA: TGTGCCAGCAACGAGGGGGGGGCGGATGGCTACGAGCAGTACTTC.

The chain carries TRBV10-3 and TRBJ2-7; D is uncertain. V lost 6 bases to trimming and J lost 3 bases, with 18 bases between them. The length of the CDR3 is 15 residues. Per the germline V gene, CDR1 is ENHRY and CDR2 is SYGVKD. The CDR3 sequence: CAIREVSQVNYEQYF. DNA of the CDR3: TGTGCCATCAGGGAAGTGTCGCAGGTGAACTACGAGCAGTACTTC.

The CDR3, as DNA: TGTGCCACCAGACCCTCAGGGGGAGGGTACAATGAGCAGTTCTTC. The encoded protein is CATRPSGGGYNEQFF. The chain uses TRBV24-1 and TRBJ2-1; D is tentatively TRBD1 or TRBD2 (7 bases each). V lost 7 bases, J lost 4 bases, and 16 bases lay in between. Looked up from germline, CDR1 is KGHDR and CDR2 is SFDVKD. The CDR3 is made up of 15 amino acids.

V usage is TRBV10-3 and J usage is TRBJ1-1, with D possibly matching TRBD1 (5 bases). The CDR3 extends over 12 amino acids. V was cut by 7 bases and J by 3 bases, with 9 bases left in between. CDR1 and CDR2 from the germline V gene are ENHRY and SYGVKD. The CDR3 DNA reads as TGTGCCATCAAGGGGCTGGACACTGAAGCTTTCTTT. Translating it yields CAIKGLDTEAFF.

CDR3 sequence: CAWSVMAGVLETQYF. In DNA form, the CDR3 reads TGTGCCTGGAGTGTAATGGCGGGGGTTTTGGAGACCCAGTACTTC. The chain is built from TRBV30 and TRBJ2-5, with TRBD2 identical over 7 bases. J gave up 5 bases and V 0 bases, and 9 bases lay outside the gene matches. The germline gives CDR1 GTSNPN, CDR2 SVGIG (reference sequence). This CDR3 comprises 15 residues.